Presented here are 8 T cell receptor beta chains from one specimen sequenced in a study of blood T cells in healthy people across ages. With a J-beta primer mix and a sample-barcoded 5' primer, a second PCR ran about 7 to 11 cycles. TCRdb called the 5' RACE reads again in MiXCR, with one record for every CDR3 protein. The sample gives hundreds of thousands of distinct CDR3 sequences, around two fifths of which show up once; roughly 19% is in the top ten. Sequencing was done on a sample of blood. The receptors stem from a man in his sixties in good health.

The J gene is TRBJ1-2, the V gene TRBV11-2, with 7 bases aligning to TRBD1. There are 14 residues in the CDR3. The J segment lost 4 bases and the V segment lost 5 bases, leaving 7 bases of the junction unmatched. Germline lookup yields CDR1 SGHAT and CDR2 FQNNGV. CDR3 amino acids: CASSRDRVGYGYTF. As DNA, the CDR3 is TGTGCCAGCAGCCGCGACAGGGTTGGCTATGGCTACACCTTC.

Remarks on this clonotype: This is likely a read error, given that the CDR3 carries no conserved phenylalanine or tryptophan at its end. No DNA is shown, since the ends of the CDR3 on it are uncertain; the CDR3 is the one TCRdb lists. J is TRBJ2-1 and V is TRBV29-1; TRBD1, as called in the table, went unchecked against the DNA. Counting both end residues, the CDR3 totals 15 amino acids. The germline gives CDR1 SQVTM, CDR2 ANQGSEA. This chain's CDR3 is CSVAQAAGGGYTFGS.

This clonotype was counted between two and nine times. The chain uses TRBV12-3 or TRBV12-4 and TRBJ2-7; no clear D. V lost 3 bases, J lost 3 bases, and 12 bases lay in between. The CDR3 has 14 amino acids. For the CDR3, the DNA is TGTGCCAGCAGTTTGCGGCAGACACACTACGAGCAGTACTTC. It yields the protein CASSLRQTHYEQYF.

This clonotype was recorded only once. V usage is TRBV7-9 and J usage is TRBJ2-5; D is unresolved. Germline lookup yields CDR1 SEHNR and CDR2 FQNEAQ (reference sequence). This CDR3 is built from 14 residues. Trimming left V 1 base short and J 4 bases short, with 10 bases between. In DNA, the CDR3 is TGTGCCAGCAGCTTAGAACGTGGCAGAGAGACCCAGTACTTC. It specifies CASSLERGRETQYF. Looking up the rest from reference TRBV7-9 and TRBJ2-5 gives the full variable domain: DTGVSQNPRHKITKRGQNVTFRCDPISEHNRLYWYRQTLGQGPEFLTYFQNEAQLEKSRLLSDRFSAERPKGSFSTLEIQRTEQGDSAMYLCASSLERGRETQYFGPGTRLLVL.

The rearrangement links TRBV13 to TRBJ2-7; TRBD2 might be the D (6 bases). V gave up 0 bases and J gave up 3 bases, with 12 bases separating them. CDR3 length: 15 amino acids. In germline, CDR1 is PRHDT, CDR2 FYEKMQ (reference sequence). The CDR3 DNA is TGTGCCAGCAGCTTAGGCCCCCTGACTAGCTACGAGCAGTACTTC. It translates to CASSLGPLTSYEQYF.

At least ten counts were recorded for this clonotype. The chain links TRBV29-1 to TRBJ2-7; no definite D call. The CDR3 is made up of 14 amino acids. Per the germline V gene, CDR1 is SQVTM and CDR2 is ANQGSEA. V was clipped by 4 bases and J by 0 bases, with 13 bases between them. The DNA of the CDR3 is TGCAGCGTTGGTACGGGCAGAAGCTCCTACGAGCAGTACTTC. Its translation is CSVGTGRSSYEQYF.

The rearrangement links TRBV24-1 to TRBJ2-1; tentative D call: TRBD2 (6 bases). The germline CDR1 and CDR2 sequences are KGHDR and SFDVKD. The CDR3 is 17 residues long. V was trimmed by 5 bases and J by 8 bases, leaving 24 bases between them. CDR3 in amino acids: CATSGAQAGPYRYEQFF. DNA for the CDR3: TGTGCCACCAGTGGGGCTCAAGCGGGCCCCTATCGGTATGAGCAGTTCTTC.

The genes are TRBV10-3 and TRBJ2-3; TRBD2 agrees at 8 bases. The CDR3 contains 16 residues. With V trimmed by 4 bases and J by 2 bases, 8 bases remained unmatched. CDR1 is ENHRY, CDR2 SYGVKD, per germline. CDR3 DNA: TGTGCCATCAGTGGAGTTCTTAGCGGGGTCACAGATACGCAGTATTTT. Its translation is CAISGVLSGVTDTQYF.